These 10 T cell receptor beta chains were all obtained from the same sample, sequenced in a study of graft-versus-host responses after intestinal transplantation. Antigens of these TCRs are unknown. Here immunoSEQ multiplex PCR was the method, and the copy in TCRdb shows in-frame clones only, minus some. The sample has roughly 120,000 clones; roughly 93% are singletons. The sample here was unstimulated CD4+ T cells sorted from spleen or lymph node cells, taken before intestinal transplant. These receptors were taken from a human donor who received an intestinal transplant.

This CDR3 reads CASSSGGLVSYEQYF. CDR3 bases: TGTGCCAGCAGCTCGGGCGGGTTAGTTTCCTACGAGCAGTACTTC. The rearrangement uses TRBV5-4 and TRBJ2-7; possibly TRBD2 for D (5 bases). Germline values: CDR1 SGHNT, CDR2 YYREEE (reference sequence). CDR3 length: 15 residues. V gave up 3 bases and J gave up 1 base, with 14 bases separating them.

The chain carries TRBV5-1 and TRBJ2-5; D is ambiguous. V gave up 0 bases and J gave up 3 bases, with 6 bases separating them. Germline CDR1 and CDR2: SGHRS and YFSETQ. The CDR3 is 13 amino acids. The CDR3 is CASSLAWEETQYF. CDR3 DNA: TGCGCCAGCAGCTTGGCCTGGGAAGAGACCCAGTACTTC.

This chain connects TRBV7-6 to TRBJ1-1; 10 bases are shared with TRBD1. CDR1 and CDR2 from the germline V gene are SGHVS and FNYEAQ. The trim removed 4 bases at V and 7 bases at J, leaving 3 bases unmatched. There are 13 residues in the CDR3. The CDR3 is CASSWGQGYEAFF. The CDR3 DNA reads as TGTGCCAGCAGCTGGGGACAGGGGTATGAAGCTTTCTTT.

For this clone: At one of its ends the junction is not consistent with the germline gene, which may arise from a read error. The chain has TRBV28 and TRBJ1-4; 7 bases agree with TRBD1. Germline V gene sequence: CDR1 MDHEN, CDR2 SYDVKM. The CDR3 is 12 amino acids. CDR3 nucleotides: TGTGCCAGCAGCCCCCGGGACAGACGGTTCCTTTTT. It codes for CASSPRDRRFLF.

This rearrangement joins TRBV4-2 to TRBJ2-5; TRBD2 matches at 10 bases. The germline CDR1 and CDR2 sequences are LGHNA and YNFKEQ. This CDR3 spans 18 amino acids. V dropped 0 bases and J dropped 7; count of bases not matched to a gene: 14. The CDR3 spells CASSQDGNSGGKIRTQYF. For the CDR3, the DNA is TGTGCCAGCAGCCAAGATGGCAATAGCGGGGGGAAGATCCGGACCCAGTACTTC.

J is TRBJ2-7 and V is TRBV28; D not certain. Germline CDR1 is MDHEN and CDR2 is SYDVKM. The length of the CDR3 is 14 residues. Trimming removed 7 bases from V and 3 bases from J, with 16 bases in between. CDR3 bases: TGTGCCAGCACTCCCGGTCGGTTGATCTACGAGCAGTACTTC. Residues: CASTPGRLIYEQYF.

This clone is a singleton in its sample. The genes are TRBV18 and TRBJ1-2, with 9 bases fitting TRBD1. Germline CDR1 is KGHSH and CDR2 is LQKENI. The trim removed 3 bases at V and 8 bases at J, leaving 7 bases unmatched. This CDR3 comprises 14 residues. CDR3 coding DNA: TGTGCCAGCTCACCTTCGGGACAGGGTGCAGGCTACACCTTC. Its protein product is CASSPSGQGAGYTF. The variable domain in full, completed from reference TRBV18 and TRBJ1-2, reads NAGVMQNPRHLVRRRGQEARLRCSPMKGHSHVYWYRQLPEEGLKFMVYLQKENIIDESGMPKERFSAEFPKEGPSILRIQQVVRGDSAAYFCASSPSGQGAGYTFGSGTRLTVV.

This chain links TRBV6-1 with TRBJ2-7; D not resolved. Trimming left V 4 bases short and J 2 bases short, with 12 bases between. Germline assignment: CDR1 MNHNS and CDR2 SASEGT. CDR3 size: 14 residues. CDR3: CASSGSTRAYEQYF. The CDR3 DNA is TGTGCCAGCAGTGGGTCGACCCGGGCCTACGAGCAGTACTTC.

The chain links TRBV28 to TRBJ2-7; no clear D gene. The CDR3 runs to 12 residues. From germline, CDR1 is MDHEN and CDR2 SYDVKM. V lost 1 base, J lost 5 bases, and 6 bases lay in between. This chain's CDR3 is CASSLLRDEQYF. CDR3 sequence (DNA): TGTGCCAGCAGTTTATTGAGAGACGAGCAGTACTTC.

The rearrangement uses TRBV6-5 and TRBJ1-1; no definite D call. Trimming left V 3 bases short and J 3 bases short, with 8 bases between. This CDR3 has 13 residues. Germline V gives CDR1 MNHEY, CDR2 SVGAGI. The CDR3 is CASSYRLDTEAFF. CDR3 sequence (DNA): TGTGCCAGCAGTTATCGCCTAGACACTGAAGCTTTCTTT.